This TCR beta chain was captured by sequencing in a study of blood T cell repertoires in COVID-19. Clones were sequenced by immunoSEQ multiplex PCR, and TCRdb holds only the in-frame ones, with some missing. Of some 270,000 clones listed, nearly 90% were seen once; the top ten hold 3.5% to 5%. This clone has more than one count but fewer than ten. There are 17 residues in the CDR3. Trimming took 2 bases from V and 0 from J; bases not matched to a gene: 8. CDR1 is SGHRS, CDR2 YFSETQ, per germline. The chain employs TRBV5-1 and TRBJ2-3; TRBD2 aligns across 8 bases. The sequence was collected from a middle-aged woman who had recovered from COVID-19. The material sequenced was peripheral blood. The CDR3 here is CASSLRPAGASTDTQYF. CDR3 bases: TGCGCCAGCAGCTTACGTCCAGCGGGGGCTAGCACAGATACGCAGTATTTT.